These 13 T cell receptor beta chains were all obtained from the same sample, sequenced in a study of CD4 and CD8 cells across lung adenocarcinoma regions. TCRdb used MiXCR to reprocess the PCR reads, holding one entry per CDR3 protein. The repertoire holds 9,500 to 15,000 distinct CDR3 sequences, with about 45% as singletons. Sequencing was done on a sample of CD8+ T cells from the margin of a lung tumor. The receptors originated from a male donor with lung adenocarcinoma. The CD4 and CD8 labels of this study may be unreliable.

This clonotype was observed many times. The J gene is TRBJ2-1, the V gene TRBV7-6; the D gene is possibly TRBD2 (6 bases). V was trimmed by 1 base and J by 6 bases, leaving 10 bases between them. Germline values: CDR1 SGHVS, CDR2 FNYEAQ. This CDR3 has 14 residues. The CDR3 region is CASSLEGLPNEQFF. The CDR3 nucleotides are TGTGCCAGCAGCTTAGAGGGACTCCCCAATGAGCAGTTCTTC.

This clonotype has a count of ten or more. This chain links TRBV6-1 with TRBJ1-1, with D tentatively TRBD1 (6 bases). The CDR3 spans 14 residues. The germline V gene encodes CDR1 MNHNS and CDR2 SASEGT. V was trimmed by 4 bases and J by 4 bases, leaving 13 bases between them. The CDR3 nucleotides read TGTGCCAGCAGTGCCACAGGGAGGGGCACTGAAGCTTTCTTT. Protein sequence: CASSATGRGTEAFF.

By share, this clonotype counts as medium-sized. The chain has TRBV6-1 and TRBJ2-1, with TRBD1 identical over 10 bases. Germline-derived CDR1 and CDR2 are MNHNS and SASEGT. Trimming removed 3 bases from V and 13 bases from J; junction bases left unmatched: 15. This CDR3 has 16 residues. The CDR3 DNA sequence: TGTGCCAGCAGTGAGGGACAGGGGAGGTTGGAAGAGACCCAGTTCTTC. It is translated as CASSEGQGRLEETQFF.

About this clonotype itself: At one boundary the junction diverges from the germline segment, which might be a read error. The chain links TRBV6-1 to TRBJ2-5; the match to TRBD2 covers 7 bases. The V gene's germline CDR1 is MNHNS and CDR2 SASEGT. This CDR3 contains 16 residues. This CDR3 reads CASSEAGERGPDTQYF. The DNA of the CDR3 is TGTGCCAGCAGTGAGGCCGGGGAGCGGGGCCCAGATACGCAGTATTTC.

The chain recombines TRBV6-2 or TRBV6-3 with TRBJ2-3; D might be TRBD1 (6 bases). The assigned J gene may be wrong: the sequence end matches TRBJ2-7 better. This CDR3 comprises 14 residues. The germline V gene encodes CDR1 MNHEY and CDR2 SVGEGT. As DNA, the CDR3 is TGTGCCAGCATCAGGGGCAGTGGCCCAGATACGCAGTACTTC. It is translated as CASIRGSGPDTQYF.

This chain uses TRBV6-1 with TRBJ2-4; 8 bases are a match to TRBD2. The end of the DNA fits TRBJ2-3 better, so the J call may be wrong. The CDR3 runs to 15 residues. From germline, CDR1 is MNHNS and CDR2 SASEGT. The CDR3: CASGTGGGGKDIQYF. As DNA, the CDR3 is TGTGCCAGTGGGACGGGGGGGGGAGGCAAAGACATTCAGTATTTT.

As regards this clonotype: At one of its ends the junction is not consistent with the germline gene, which may arise from a read error. The V gene is TRBV6-1, the J gene TRBJ2-5; D is uncertain. This CDR3 has 12 amino acids. Germline values: CDR1 MNHNS, CDR2 SASEGT. DNA for the CDR3: TGTGCCAGCAGTGAGATTACTGAGACCCAGCACTTT. It encodes CASSEITETQHF.

V gene TRBV6-1 combines with J gene TRBJ2-2; TRBD1 is a possible D gene (6 bases). Trimming took 1 base from V and 16 from J, leaving 25 bases between them. There are 16 residues in the CDR3. Germline values: CDR1 MNHNS, CDR2 SASEGT. The CDR3 DNA reads TGTGCCAGCAGTGAAGGTGGCCTATTCCGGGCAGGGGCGCAGTTTTTT. As protein: CASSEGGLFRAGAQFF.

This clonotype was seen just once. V usage is TRBV6-1 and J usage is TRBJ2-2, with 11 bases that match TRBD2. Trimming removed 6 bases from V and 13 bases from J; junction bases left unmatched: 16. The germline V gene encodes CDR1 MNHNS and CDR2 SASEGT. This CDR3 is 16 amino acids long. The CDR3 spells CASRDLAGGETGTLFF. The CDR3 DNA sequence: TGTGCCAGCAGGGATTTAGCGGGAGGGGAAACCGGTACGCTGTTTTTT.

Comments on this clonotype: A junction end diverges from the germline sequence, so it may reflect a read error. The chain combines TRBV27 with TRBJ2-5; D might be TRBD1 (5 bases). The CDR3 contains 13 residues. Looked up from germline, CDR1 is MNHEY and CDR2 is SMNVEV (reference sequence). The CDR3 DNA reads TGTGCCAGCAGTGGCAGGGTGACAACGACCCAATTTTTC. Protein sequence: CASSGRVTTTQFF.

With respect to this clonotype: A junction boundary mismatches the germline segment, possibly from a read error. This chain connects TRBV7-3 to TRBJ2-5, with 7 nucleotides matching TRBD1. The J call may be faulty, since TRBJ2-1 better matches the DNA end. CDR1 is SGHTA, CDR2 FQGTGA, per germline. The CDR3 is made up of 14 amino acids. CDR3: CASSFAGGVNEQFF. The CDR3 region has the DNA TGTGCTAGCAGCTTCGCAGGGGGAGTCAATGAGCAGTTCTTC.

This clonotype was seen only a few times. V and J are TRBV6-1 and TRBJ2-5; no clear D. The J call is in doubt because the DNA end fits TRBJ2-1 better. CDR1 and CDR2 (germline): MNHNS, SASEGT. This CDR3 is 14 amino acids long. As DNA, the CDR3 is TGTGCCAGCAGTGTAGGGTCAGGCCAAGAGACCCAGTTCTTC. Translation: CASSVGSGQETQFF.

This clonotype rates as medium-sized. The chain is built from TRBV6-1 and TRBJ2-1; 7 positions agree with TRBD1. This CDR3 spans 14 amino acids. Germline CDR1 reads MNHNS; CDR2 reads SASEGT. The ends lost 4 bases at V and 2 bases at J; junction bases unmatched: 2. CDR3 sequence reads: CASSVRGTYNEQFF. The CDR3 DNA is TGTGCCAGCAGTGTCAGGGGGACCTACAATGAGCAGTTCTTC.